This T cell receptor (beta chain) came from a study of T cell clonality in common variable immunodeficiency (dated by TCRdb to 2013 to 2016). Overall study outcomes, separate from this receptor: The authors noted that sequencing repertoires of T cell subpopulations would be needed to clarify what caused the increased clonality in CVID. Healthy controls shared more TCRbeta clones with each other than CVID subjects shared among themselves (p < 0.0001). Reportedly, TCRbeta sequences from CVID had fewer deletions and N-nucleotide insertions, and highly modified clones with 13 or more V deletions were absent from CVID. TCRbeta clonality was higher in CVID subjects than in healthy controls (t-test p = 0.018), and the increase was most characteristic of about a third of subjects. Despite equal DNA input, controls averaged roughly 89,000 unique sequences per sample versus about 30,000 in CVID samples. Patient heterogeneity within the CVID cohort put limits on correlating repertoire features with clinical complications.

This clone was picked up many times. Its specific antigen is unknown. From the germline J gene comes the end of the CDR3, since the read stops 3 residues before it. Counted from cysteine to phenylalanine, this CDR3 has 13 amino acids. The CDR3 was read in part: 30 bases, with the frame set at base 1. The germline V gene (reference sequence) gives CDR1 as DFQATT and CDR2 as SNEGSKA. V trim: 3 bases; J trim: 3 bases; unmatched bases: 2. For sequencing input, CVID and control samples contributed equivalent amounts of genomic DNA. For every sample, a 60 bp segment covering the rearranged TCRbeta CDR3 region was amplified and then sequenced. The immunoSEQ assay, a bias-corrected multiplex PCR with high-throughput sequencing, was employed for TCRbeta amplification. The authors processed their data as follows. Every unique nucleotide sequence was considered a clone and was annotated with V, D and J genes, copy number and frequency. Sequences were labeled productive if in frame, and non-productive if out of frame or containing stop codons. Clonality was calculated from Shannon's entropy as previously described. The predicted amino acid sequences of productive clones were used to derive mean CDR3 Kyte-Doolittle hydropathy. Hierarchical clustering of scaled V gene usage was performed with the R hclust function using Manhattan distance and complete linkage. Sharing of clones by CDR3 amino acid sequence was evaluated through resampling of 12 repertoires per group over 100 rounds. Repertoires were searched for approximately 70 published EBV-specific and about 240 published CMV-specific TCRbeta sequences. Two CVID samples that yielded fewer than 10,000 sequences were excluded from the analysis, so roughly 42 CVID repertoires were retained. TCRdb stores this immuneACCESS table with in-frame sequences only. Part of the clones is absent; in the studies checked, under half of the shortfall reflects unresolved V genes, and no reason is known for the rest. V, J and clone size are those of that table, while D and trimming were read from the DNA. The table puts under 40,000 clones in this sample, none counted just once. 0.95% of the sample comes from the top ten.

Most CVID patients and most healthy controls were of Caucasian heritage. Heparinized peripheral whole blood samples of roughly 5 to 8.5 ml were obtained from each donor. Genomic DNA from adults with common variable immune deficiency (CVID) and from healthy adult controls was the source for sequencing TCRbeta CDR3 repertoires. There were about 22 healthy adult volunteers in the control group (roughly 12 female and some ten male), ranging in age from roughly 20 to 70 years, with a mean age of 34. Diluted blood was density-centrifuged over Hypaque 1077 or Ficoll-Paque to isolate peripheral blood mononuclear cells. Unsorted mononuclear cells served as the source of genomic DNA, which was extracted either by Qiagen column purification or by a centrifugation-based method.

Sequenced input: peripheral blood mononuclear cells. The chain is assembled from TRBV20-1 and TRBJ2-1, with 7 junctional bases fitting TRBD2. This receptor was taken from a person aged 18 to 75 in good health. The DNA read from the CDR3 is TGCAGTGCTAGGGGGACTAACTACAATGAG. This gives the protein CSARGTNYNE. In full, the CDR3 is CSARGTNYNEQFF.